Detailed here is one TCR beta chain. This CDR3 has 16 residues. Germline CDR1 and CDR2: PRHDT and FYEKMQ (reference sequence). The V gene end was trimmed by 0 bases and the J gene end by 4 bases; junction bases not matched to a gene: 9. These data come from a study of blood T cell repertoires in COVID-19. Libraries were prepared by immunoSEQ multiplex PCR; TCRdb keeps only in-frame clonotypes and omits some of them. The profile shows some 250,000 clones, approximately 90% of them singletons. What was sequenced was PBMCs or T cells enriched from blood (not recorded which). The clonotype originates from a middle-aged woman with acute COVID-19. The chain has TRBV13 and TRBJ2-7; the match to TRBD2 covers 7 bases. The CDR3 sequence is CASSLGAGEGGYEQYF. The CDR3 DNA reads TGTGCCAGCAGCTTAGGTGCCGGGGAGGGTGGTTACGAGCAGTACTTC.